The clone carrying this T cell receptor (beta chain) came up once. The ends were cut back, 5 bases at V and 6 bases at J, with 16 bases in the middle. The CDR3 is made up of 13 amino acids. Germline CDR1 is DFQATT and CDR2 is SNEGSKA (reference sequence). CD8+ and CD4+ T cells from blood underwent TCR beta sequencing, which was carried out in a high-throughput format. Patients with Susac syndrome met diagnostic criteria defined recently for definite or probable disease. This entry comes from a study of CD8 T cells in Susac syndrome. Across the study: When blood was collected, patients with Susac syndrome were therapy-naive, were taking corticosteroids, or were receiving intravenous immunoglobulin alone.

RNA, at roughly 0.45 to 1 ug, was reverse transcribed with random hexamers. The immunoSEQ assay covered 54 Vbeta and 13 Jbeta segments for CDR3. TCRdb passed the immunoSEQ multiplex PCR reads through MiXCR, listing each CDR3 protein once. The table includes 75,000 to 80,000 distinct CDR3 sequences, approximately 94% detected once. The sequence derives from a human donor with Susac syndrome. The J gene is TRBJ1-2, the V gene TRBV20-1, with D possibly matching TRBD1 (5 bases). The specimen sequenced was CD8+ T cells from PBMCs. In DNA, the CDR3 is TGCAGTGCTCCCGCCGGGGCGGCCCATGGCTACACCTTC. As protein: CSAPAGAAHGYTF.